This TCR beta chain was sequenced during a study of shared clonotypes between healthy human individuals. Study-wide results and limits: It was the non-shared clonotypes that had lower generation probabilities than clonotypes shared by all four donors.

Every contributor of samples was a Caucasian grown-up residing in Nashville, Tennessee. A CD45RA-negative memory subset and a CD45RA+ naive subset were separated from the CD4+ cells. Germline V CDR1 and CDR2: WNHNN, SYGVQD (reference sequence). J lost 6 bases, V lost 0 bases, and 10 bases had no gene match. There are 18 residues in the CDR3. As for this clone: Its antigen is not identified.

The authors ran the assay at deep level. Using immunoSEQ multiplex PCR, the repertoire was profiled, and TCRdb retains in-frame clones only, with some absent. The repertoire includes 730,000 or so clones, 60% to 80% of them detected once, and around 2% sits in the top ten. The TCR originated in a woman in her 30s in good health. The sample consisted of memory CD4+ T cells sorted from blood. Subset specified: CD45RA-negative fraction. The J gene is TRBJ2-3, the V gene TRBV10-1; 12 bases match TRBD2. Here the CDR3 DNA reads TGCGCCAGCAGTGAGTCGAATGGCCTAGCGGGAGGGCGCGATACGCAGTATTTT. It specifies CASSESNGLAGGRDTQYF.